Shown below are 11 T cell receptor beta chains from a single sample sequenced in a study of T cells in narcolepsy. This table comes from immunoSEQ multiplex PCR, and its TCRdb copy is limited to in-frame clones, with some not included. The sample lists about 40,000 clones, around 88% seen once, with less than 1.5% in the top ten. Sequenced material: CD45RA- memory CD4+ T cells from PBMCs. The receptors come from a human donor with narcolepsy.

The genes are TRBV5-4 and TRBJ2-3; 9 nucleotides line up with TRBD1. CDR1 is SGHNT and CDR2 is YYREEE in the germline V gene (reference sequence). J gave up 4 bases and V 4 bases, and 4 bases lay outside the gene matches. This CDR3 has 14 residues. CDR3 amino acids: CASSLRDRADTQYF. Here the CDR3 DNA reads TGTGCCAGCAGCCTCCGGGACAGGGCAGATACGCAGTATTTT.

The V and J genes are TRBV18 and TRBJ1-1; D is ambiguous. This CDR3 is 15 amino acids long. Trimming pared 1 base from V and 5 bases from J, leaving 14 bases between. The germline CDR1 and CDR2 sequences are KGHSH and LQKENI. The DNA for the CDR3 is TGTGCCAGCTCACCACTCTCCGCAAAGCAAACTGAAGCTTTCTTT. Amino acids: CASSPLSAKQTEAFF.

This chain uses TRBV29-1 with TRBJ2-7; 9 nucleotides match TRBD1. The CDR3 extends over 13 amino acids. V lost 7 bases to trimming and J lost 6 bases; unmatched junction nucleotides: 10. Germline V CDR1 and CDR2: SQVTM, ANQGSEA. The CDR3 loop reads CSAGTGTGGEQYF. The CDR3 DNA reads TGCAGCGCCGGGACAGGGACGGGTGGCGAGCAGTACTTC.

The chain uses TRBV5-6 and TRBJ2-5; D may be TRBD1 (5 bases). The CDR3 sequence is 12 residues long. Trimming took off 9 bases at V and 0 bases at J, with 9 bases between the two ends. Germline CDR1 reads SGHDT; CDR2 reads YYEEEE. The CDR3 reads CATNRYQETQYF. In nucleotides, the CDR3 is TGTGCCACCAACAGGTACCAAGAGACCCAGTACTTC.

The rearrangement joins TRBV9 to TRBJ1-2; 8 positions match TRBD1. V dropped 2 bases and J dropped 8; count of bases not matched to a gene: 8. The CDR3 spans 14 residues. Germline lookup yields CDR1 SGDLS and CDR2 YYNGEE. CDR3 region: CASSVGQGKVGYTF. In DNA form, the CDR3 reads TGTGCCAGCAGCGTCGGACAGGGAAAAGTGGGCTACACCTTC.

This chain uses TRBV27 with TRBJ1-4; possibly TRBD1 for D (5 bases). CDR3 size: 14 residues. The germline gives CDR1 MNHEY, CDR2 SMNVEV (reference sequence). V lost 4 bases and J 4 bases, leaving 10 bases between the germline ends. The CDR3 DNA sequence: TGTGCCAGCAGTTCCGGACAAATTAATGAAAAACTGTTTTTT. Protein: CASSSGQINEKLFF.

The chain uses TRBV11-2 and TRBJ2-7; 11 nucleotides match TRBD2. J was trimmed by 2 bases and V by 4 bases; bases with no gene match: 7. CDR3 size: 16 residues. Germline V gene lookup returns CDR1 SGHAT and CDR2 FQNNGV. CDR3 residues: CASSSRTSGQPYEQYF. CDR3 in DNA: TGTGCCAGCAGCTCCCGGACTAGCGGGCAACCCTACGAGCAGTACTTC.

The genes are TRBV6-1 and TRBJ1-4, with D tentatively TRBD1 (6 bases). The CDR3 totals 14 residues. V was cut by 7 bases and J by 7 bases, with 16 bases left in between. CDR1 is MNHNS, CDR2 SASEGT, per germline. For the CDR3, the DNA is TGTGCCAGCACCGGGACACAAGGCCTTGAAAAACTGTTTTTT. Translating gives CASTGTQGLEKLFF.

The rearrangement joins TRBV29-1 to TRBJ2-5, with no clear D. Germline V gives CDR1 SQVTM, CDR2 ANQGSEA. The CDR3 contains 10 residues. V lost 4 bases, J lost 5 bases, and 5 bases lay in between. The CDR3 sequence: CSVAIETQYF. The CDR3 nucleotides are TGCAGCGTTGCAATCGAGACCCAGTACTTC. Variable domain in full (rest from reference TRBV29-1 and TRBJ2-5): SAVISQKPSRDICQRGTSLTIQCQVDSQVTMMFWYRQQPGQSLTLIATANQGSEATYESGFVIDKFPISRPNLTFSTLTVSNMSPEDSSIYLCSVAIETQYFGPGTRLLVL.

The table lists this clone with a few counts. The chain is built from TRBV18 and TRBJ2-7; D ambiguous. Germline-derived CDR1 and CDR2 are KGHSH and LQKENI. The CDR3 length is 14 residues. Trimming cost V 6 bases and J 5 bases, with 17 bases left between them. CDR3 loop: CASSPPGQAHEQYF. The CDR3 nucleotides are TGTGCCAGCTCGCCGCCCGGGCAGGCCCACGAGCAGTACTTC.

This sequence joins TRBV11-1 and TRBJ2-1; 11 nucleotides match TRBD2. Trimming cost V 2 bases and J 8 bases; bases outside gene matches: 14. Per the germline V gene, CDR1 is SGHAT and CDR2 is FQDESV (reference sequence). The CDR3 has 18 residues. The CDR3 coding sequence is TGTGCCAGCAGCTTATTTAGCGGGAGGGCCCTCGAATCCCATGAGCAGTTCTTC. Its translation is CASSLFSGRALESHEQFF.